These 5 T cell receptor beta chains came from one sample sequenced in a study of blood T cells in healthy people across ages. PCR was performed a second time for 7 to 11 cycles using a sample-barcoded 5' primer and a J-beta primer mix. TCRdb reprocessed the 5' RACE reads via MiXCR and lists one record per CDR3 protein. Among over a million distinct CDR3 sequences listed, roughly a quarter were seen once. These data were also reused for a study on T cells of mothers and their children.

The sequencing sample was made of blood. The receptors come from a girl under 10 years old in good health.

This clonotype was seen a few times. The V gene is TRBV7-9, the J gene TRBJ1-6; weak D call: TRBD1 (5 bases). This CDR3 has 13 residues. Trimming left V 0 bases short and J 14 bases short, with 11 bases between. The germline V gene encodes CDR1 SEHNR and CDR2 FQNEAQ (reference sequence). The DNA for the CDR3 is TGTGCCAGCAGCTTAGCAGGGACGGTATCCCTCCACTTT. It translates to CASSLAGTVSLHF.

This chain uses TRBV11-1 with TRBJ2-1; D may correspond to TRBD1 or TRBD2 (5 bases each). V shed 5 bases and J shed 0 bases, with 23 bases lying between them. The CDR3 is made up of 19 amino acids. Germline CDR1 reads SGHAT; CDR2 reads FQDESV (reference sequence). CDR3 amino acids: CASSKLRRSGLSSYNEQFF. CDR3 in DNA: TGTGCCAGCAGCAAGCTTAGGCGTTCGGGGCTGAGCTCCTACAATGAGCAGTTCTTC.

The CDR3 loop reads CSVQGSPYEQYF. CDR3 sequence (DNA): TGCAGCGTGCAGGGGTCCCCCTACGAGCAGTACTTC. The V call is TRBV29-1, the J call TRBJ2-5; a possible D gene is TRBD1 (6 bases). The end of the DNA is better explained by TRBJ2-7, so the J call may be wrong. Per the germline V gene, CDR1 is SQVTM and CDR2 is ANQGSEA. The CDR3 is 12 residues long.

This clonotype has more than one count but fewer than ten. This chain uses TRBV7-9 with TRBJ1-1; D is uncertain. The CDR3 runs 11 residues. V was clipped by 8 bases and J by 5 bases, with 9 bases between them. In germline, CDR1 is SEHNR, CDR2 FQNEAQ (reference sequence). The CDR3 bases are TGTGCCAGCCAGGAAACTACTGAAGCTTTCTTT. It codes for CASQETTEAFF.

This clonotype was counted ten times or more. The chain links TRBV7-2 to TRBJ2-5; D tentatively fits TRBD1 or TRBD2 (6 bases each). The CDR3 is made up of 14 amino acids. Trimming cost V 2 bases and J 4 bases, with 11 bases left between them. Germline lookup yields CDR1 SGHTA and CDR2 FQGNSA. CDR3 coding DNA: TGTGCCAGCAGCTTATACGGGGGCGGAGAGACCCAGTACTTC. Its translation is CASSLYGGGETQYF. Drawing the rest from reference TRBV7-2 and TRBJ2-5, the complete variable domain is GAGVSQSPSNKVTEKGKDVELRCDPISGHTALYWYRQSLGQGLEFLIYFQGNSAPDKSGLPSDRFSAERTGGSVSTLTIQRTQQEDSAVYLCASSLYGGGETQYFGPGTRLLVL.